The subject of this entry is one T cell receptor beta chain. Its antigen remains undetermined. Base qualities are not recorded, but no much larger clone differs from it by a single base. This specimen's time point label, interpreted: baseline before first vaccination. Vaccinee samples came from UK trials COV001 and COV002, including a single-blind randomized controlled phase 2/3 trial of AZD1222 (ChAdOx1 nCoV-19) in healthy adults. For TCRbeta chain sequencing, PBMC samples were collected from trial participants at day 0 and at day 28 after the second dose. The CDR3 regions of human TCRbeta chains were analyzed by immunosequencing. In the paper's pipeline: Repertoire TCRs were checked for matches against a reference library of SARS-CoV-2-specific TCRs that had been generated using the MIRA antigen-specificity platform. Breadth was defined as the fraction of unique TCRs that were SARS-CoV-2-associated. Depth was defined as the fraction of total T cells that were SARS-CoV-2-associated. Using the MIRA data, each spike-specific TCR was mapped to the spike region that the TCR reacts to and placed in a CD4 or CD8 class. Log10-transformed breadth and depth values were compared by one-way ANOVA with Sidak's multiple comparisons tests. Here the immuneACCESS table is served through TCRdb, limited to in-frame sequences with V and J called. Missing clones are a known gap in these copies; in checked studies unresolved V genes cover under half, and the rest lacks a known reason. V, J and clone size reflect that table, while D and trimming were determined from the DNA. This sample is represented by 46,000 or so clones; over 60% of them were singletons. The ten largest clonotypes hold over 6.5% of the sample.

The data were taken from a study of T cell responses to AZD1222 COVID-19 vaccine (dated by TCRdb to the early 2020s). With respect to the entire study: AZD1222 recipients whose second dose came at about 4 weeks and those whose second dose came at about 12 weeks were combined into one group, since spike-specific TCR depth and breadth did not differ between the two schedules. A total of 233 trial participants underwent TCR sequencing, of whom about 210 had received two doses of AZD1222 and about 25 had received two doses of the MenACWY control vaccine. Trial participants were enrolled by age into 18-55, 56-69 and 70-plus year subgroups, with approximately 160, 26 and 62 TCR-sequenced participants respectively. Findings and caveats that apply to the study as a whole: CD4 TCRs associated with the vaccine covered the entire spike protein, and the dominant responses were in regions 160-218 and 743-854. The 56-69-year group was small, and its depth increase did not reach significance, likely because of low power. Participants were mostly white British and included more females than males, and it was suggested by the authors that clonal diversity may have been underestimated. Only six AZD1222 recipients were SARS-CoV-2 seropositive at baseline, limiting conclusions about previously exposed vaccinees. Because no samples from the day 14 peak response were available, repertoires could be characterized only after the peak T cell response. Epitopes outside the regions mutated in the B.1.351 and B.1.1.7 variants were reportedly recognized by nearly half of the unique spike-specific TCRs. After two AZD1222 doses, both the breadth and the depth of spike-specific TCRs were significantly higher than at day 0 and than in MenACWY recipients.

Via the germline V gene (reference sequence), CDR1 is LNHDA and CDR2 SQIVND. V is shortened by 5 bases, J by 2 bases, and the region joining them spans 9 bases. Measured from the cysteine to the phenylalanine, the CDR3 is 13 residues long. The retained sequence is limited to the CDR3, 39 bases, with the frame set at the first base. The specimen was peripheral blood, collected on day 0 of AZD1222 vaccination. The receptor comes from an adult in good health. This chain is built from TRBV19 and TRBJ1-2, with the D gene not confidently named. The DNA reads TGTGCCAGTAGTCTGACTACCAACTATGGCTACACCTTC. It is translated as CASSLTTNYGYTF.